Listed here are 25 T cell receptor beta chains from one sample, sequenced in a study of cytomegalovirus exposure and HLA in healthy donors. The PCR ran on 60 Vbeta and 13 Jbeta primers. Libraries were prepared by immunoSEQ multiplex PCR; TCRdb keeps only in-frame clonotypes and omits some of them. The table records under 200,000 clones, around 63% of them present only once. The sequenced sample was PBMCs. All receptors derive from a young woman in good health and CMV-seropositive.

V usage is TRBV19 and J usage is TRBJ1-2, with D perhaps TRBD1 (6 bases). Germline V CDR1 and CDR2: LNHDA, SQIVND (reference sequence). The V gene lost 7 bases and the J gene lost 0 bases, with 18 bases spanning the gap. CDR3 length equals 16 residues. CDR3 residues: CASTPKVGAANYGYTF. In nucleotides, the CDR3 is TGTGCCAGTACCCCTAAGGTGGGGGCAGCTAACTATGGCTACACCTTC.

V usage is TRBV28 and J usage is TRBJ2-7; 14 positions agree with TRBD2. V gave up 8 bases and J gave up 4 bases; unmatched junction bases: 7. CDR1 and CDR2 (germline): MDHEN, SYDVKM. The CDR3 covers 15 residues. CDR3 in DNA: TGTGCCAGCTATGGGACTAGCGGGAGTTTATACGAGCAGTACTTC. It codes for CASYGTSGSLYEQYF.

The V gene is TRBV30, the J gene TRBJ2-3; 7 bases agree with TRBD1. Germline assignment: CDR1 GTSNPN and CDR2 SVGIG (reference sequence). The V and J ends lost 1 base and 3 bases, in that order; junction bases with no gene match: 10. CDR3 length: 16 amino acids. The CDR3 loop reads CAWSALTGKGTDTQYF. As DNA, the CDR3 is TGTGCCTGGAGTGCCCTGACAGGGAAGGGGACAGATACGCAGTATTTT.

The chain combines TRBV5-5 with TRBJ2-5; possibly TRBD1 for D (6 bases). Germline CDR1 reads SGHKS; CDR2 reads YYEKEE (reference sequence). This CDR3 has 16 amino acids. The V gene lost 4 bases and the J gene lost 5 bases, with 21 bases spanning the gap. CDR3 DNA sequence: TGTGCCAGCAGCCTGCCCAAGGGGGATGCTGGGGAGACCCAGTACTTC. It yields the protein CASSLPKGDAGETQYF.

This sequence joins TRBV30 and TRBJ1-6; D perhaps matches TRBD1 (5 bases). The germline gives CDR1 GTSNPN, CDR2 SVGIG (reference sequence). The V gene lost 0 bases and the J gene lost 10 bases, with 19 bases spanning the gap. The CDR3 totals 16 residues. The CDR3 sequence is CAWSVQSDNRFSPLHF. CDR3 sequence (DNA): TGTGCCTGGAGTGTACAATCGGACAACAGATTCTCACCCCTCCACTTT. Supplemented by reference TRBV30 and TRBJ1-6, the full variable domain reads SQTIHQWPATLVQPVGSPLSLECTVEGTSNPNLYWYRQAAGRGLQLLFYSVGIGQISSEVPQNLSASRPQDRQFILSSKKLLLSDSGFYLCAWSVQSDNRFSPLHFGNGTRLTVT.

The J gene is TRBJ1-1, the V gene TRBV11-2, with 11 bases lining up with TRBD1. Germline CDR1 is SGHAT and CDR2 is FQNNGV. V was clipped by 4 bases and J by 6 bases; unmatched bases: 10. The CDR3 sequence is 16 residues long. The CDR3 is CASSSRDRGEFAEAFF. The CDR3 nucleotides are TGTGCCAGCAGCTCTAGGGACAGGGGGGAATTCGCTGAAGCTTTCTTT.

The CDR3 DNA reads as TGTGCCAGCAGCTTCGGGGGGAGCGGAAACACCATATATTTT. Residues: CASSFGGSGNTIYF. The chain employs TRBV5-4 and TRBJ1-3, with D perhaps TRBD1 (5 bases). Germline V gives CDR1 SGHNT, CDR2 YYREEE (reference sequence). The V end was cut by 2 bases, the J end by 4 bases, with 10 bases between. This CDR3 is 14 amino acids long.

This clone was seen a single time. This chain joins TRBV6-5 and TRBJ1-2; 8 positions match TRBD1. The CDR3 loop spans 15 amino acids. V was pared by 7 bases and J by 8 bases, with 15 bases of the junction left unmatched. Germline V gene lookup returns CDR1 MNHEY and CDR2 SVGAGI. The CDR3 reads CASNHGQGRVGGYTF. The CDR3 nucleotides read TGTGCCAGCAACCATGGACAGGGACGAGTTGGGGGCTACACCTTC.

The J gene is TRBJ1-2, the V gene TRBV19; 8 bases line up with TRBD1. V trimming: 4 bases; J trimming: 2 bases; junction bases outside the gene matches: 9. The germline V gene has CDR1 LNHDA and CDR2 SQIVND (reference sequence). The CDR3 contains 16 residues. The CDR3 here is CASSTTLGTGNYGYTF. The CDR3 DNA follows: TGTGCCAGTAGTACAACCCTCGGGACAGGAAACTATGGCTACACCTTC.

The rearrangement joins TRBV7-2 to TRBJ1-2, with 9 bases identical to TRBD1. Germline lookup yields CDR1 SGHTA and CDR2 FQGNSA. This CDR3 has 14 residues. J lost 8 bases, V lost 3 bases, and 7 bases had no gene match. The CDR3 DNA reads as TGTGCCAGCAGCTTGAACAGGGGGCTCGAGGGCTACACCTTC. Translated, it gives CASSLNRGLEGYTF.

The V call is TRBV7-8, the J call TRBJ1-1; 7 bases line up with TRBD1. Germline V CDR1 and CDR2: SGHVS, FQNEAQ. V shed 4 bases and J 3 bases; nucleotides not matched to a gene: 14. The CDR3 covers 17 residues. For the CDR3, the DNA is TGTGCCAGCAGCTCCAGTCCCGGGACAGAGGGATACACTGAAGCTTTCTTT. Protein: CASSSSPGTEGYTEAFF.

The chain combines TRBV27 with TRBJ2-2, with 8 bases lining up with TRBD2. CDR3 size: 16 residues. Germline lookup yields CDR1 MNHEY and CDR2 SMNVEV (reference sequence). The junction had 7 bases not matched to a gene; V was cut back by 3 bases and J by 4 bases. The CDR3 DNA follows: TGTGCCAGCAGTTTCGATGGCGGGAGGCCCACCGGGGAGCTGTTTTTT. This sequence encodes CASSFDGGRPTGELFF.

The count of this clone is one. The chain employs TRBV2 and TRBJ2-7; D is possibly TRBD2 (5 bases). The CDR3 length is 15 residues. Germline CDR1 reads SNHLY; CDR2 reads FYNNEI. V shed 6 bases and J shed 4 bases, with 19 bases lying between them. Here the CDR3 reads CASSTTRSRIYEQYF. The CDR3 DNA sequence: TGTGCCAGCAGCACCACTAGGTCAAGGATATACGAGCAGTACTTC.

The chain combines TRBV10-2 with TRBJ1-1, with D uncertain. This CDR3 is 13 amino acids long. Trimming took off 8 bases at V and 1 base at J, with 11 bases between the two ends. CDR1 and CDR2 from the germline V gene are WSHSY and SAAADI. The CDR3, as DNA: TGCGCCAGCGGTAACGGTGAGAACACTGAAGCTTTCTTT. Residues: CASGNGENTEAFF.

The chain recombines TRBV7-2 with TRBJ1-6; 9 positions match TRBD1. The V segment lost 3 bases and the J segment 7 bases; nucleotides outside the gene matches: 7. Looked up from germline, CDR1 is SGHTA and CDR2 is FQGNSA. This CDR3 comprises 16 residues. The CDR3 DNA sequence: TGTGCCAGCAGCTTGGCCAAGACAGGGGGAAATTCACCCCTCCACTTT. Translated, it gives CASSLAKTGGNSPLHF.

This chain joins TRBV18 and TRBJ1-1; the match to TRBD1 covers 7 bases. Losses at the gene ends were 1 base for V and 0 bases for J; bases not matched to a gene: 5. CDR3 size: 16 residues. The germline gives CDR1 KGHSH, CDR2 LQKENI. CDR3 protein: CASSPRLGQMNTEAFF. The DNA for the CDR3 is TGTGCCAGCTCACCACGATTGGGACAGATGAACACTGAAGCTTTCTTT.

The chain links TRBV7-3 to TRBJ2-7; 8 positions agree with TRBD2. V was pared by 4 bases and J by 1 base, with 6 bases of the junction left unmatched. The CDR3 sequence is 15 residues long. Germline V gives CDR1 SGHTA, CDR2 FQGTGA. CDR3 amino acids: CASSSRAGVSYEQYF. The CDR3 DNA follows: TGTGCCAGCAGCTCGCGAGCGGGAGTTTCCTACGAGCAGTACTTC.

V usage is TRBV7-9 and J usage is TRBJ2-3, with TRBD2 identical over 9 bases. The CDR3 consists of 14 residues. V was pared by 5 bases and J by 4 bases, with 4 bases of the junction left unmatched. CDR1 and CDR2 from the germline V gene are SEHNR and FQNEAQ (reference sequence). The CDR3 loop reads CASSRTSGPDTQYF. The CDR3 DNA reads as TGTGCCAGCAGCCGTACTAGCGGGCCAGATACGCAGTATTTT.

This clone occurred a few times. The J gene is TRBJ2-7, the V gene TRBV6-5; D not resolved. Per germline, CDR1 MNHEY and CDR2 SVGAGI. CDR3 length: 13 amino acids. The V and J ends lost 1 base and 6 bases respectively, with 10 bases between them. The CDR3 loop is CASSYFRLGEQYF. The CDR3 bases are TGTGCCAGCAGTTACTTTCGACTCGGCGAGCAGTACTTC.

This clone was seen once. The V and J genes are TRBV30 and TRBJ2-7; D perhaps matches TRBD1 (6 bases). This CDR3 comprises 15 residues. V gave up 2 bases and J gave up 2 bases, with 16 bases separating them. Germline loops: CDR1 GTSNPN, CDR2 SVGIG (reference sequence). CDR3: CAWSPVGHSTYEQYF. CDR3 DNA sequence: TGTGCCTGGAGTCCAGTGGGACACAGTACCTACGAGCAGTACTTC.

The chain carries TRBV28 and TRBJ2-1; TRBD1 aligns across 9 bases. Trimming took 3 bases from V and 8 from J; bases not matched to a gene: 5. CDR1 and CDR2 from the germline V gene are MDHEN and SYDVKM. The CDR3 has 14 residues. The CDR3, as DNA: TGTGCCAGCAGTTTCCGGACAGGGGCTGATGAGCAGTTCTTC. Its protein product is CASSFRTGADEQFF.

This clone is a singleton in its sample. CDR3 in DNA: TGTGCCAGCAGTTTATCTTATTTCGAGCGGACCGGGGAGCTGTTTTTT. Translating gives CASSLSYFERTGELFF. The chain carries TRBV27 and TRBJ2-2; D is perhaps TRBD2 (5 bases). CDR1 and CDR2 (germline): MNHEY, SMNVEV (reference sequence). CDR3 size: 16 residues. V was trimmed by 0 bases and J by 5 bases, leaving 13 bases between them.

V and J are TRBV5-1 and TRBJ2-7; TRBD1 is a possible D gene (6 bases). V was cut by 5 bases and J by 2 bases, with 17 bases left in between. From germline, CDR1 is SGHRS and CDR2 YFSETQ. The CDR3 is 15 residues long. CDR3 sequence (DNA): TGCGCCAGCAGAGACGAAGGGGGTTATCCCTACGAGCAGTACTTC. Translating gives CASRDEGGYPYEQYF.

The V and J genes are TRBV7-9 and TRBJ1-2, with TRBD1 as a possible D gene (5 bases). V lost 8 bases and J 4 bases, leaving 11 bases between the germline ends. Looked up from germline, CDR1 is SEHNR and CDR2 is FQNEAQ (reference sequence). The CDR3 extends over 12 amino acids. The CDR3 region is CASPKDSYGYTF. CDR3 coding DNA: TGTGCCAGCCCCAAAGACAGCTATGGCTACACCTTC.

The gene calls are TRBV27 and TRBJ1-1, with D perhaps matching TRBD1 (5 bases). Trimming took 3 bases from V and 7 from J, leaving 24 bases between them. The germline V gene encodes CDR1 MNHEY and CDR2 SMNVEV (reference sequence). The CDR3 spans 17 residues. CDR3 sequence: CASSFLGRGALSFEAFF. CDR3 in DNA: TGTGCCAGCAGTTTCTTAGGGCGCGGGGCCCTTTCTTTTGAAGCTTTCTTT.